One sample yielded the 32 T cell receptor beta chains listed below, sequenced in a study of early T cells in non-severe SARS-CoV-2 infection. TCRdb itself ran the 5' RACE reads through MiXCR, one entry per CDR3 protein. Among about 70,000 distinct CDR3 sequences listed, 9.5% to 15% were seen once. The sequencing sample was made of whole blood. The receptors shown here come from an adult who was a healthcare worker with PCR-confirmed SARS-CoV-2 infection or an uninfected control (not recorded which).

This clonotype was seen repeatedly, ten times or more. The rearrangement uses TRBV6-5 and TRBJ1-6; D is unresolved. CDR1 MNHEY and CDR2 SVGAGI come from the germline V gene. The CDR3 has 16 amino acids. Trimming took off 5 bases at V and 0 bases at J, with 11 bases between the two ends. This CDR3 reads CASSPQESSYNSPLHF. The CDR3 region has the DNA TGTGCCAGCAGTCCTCAGGAGTCCTCCTATAATTCACCCCTCCACTTT.

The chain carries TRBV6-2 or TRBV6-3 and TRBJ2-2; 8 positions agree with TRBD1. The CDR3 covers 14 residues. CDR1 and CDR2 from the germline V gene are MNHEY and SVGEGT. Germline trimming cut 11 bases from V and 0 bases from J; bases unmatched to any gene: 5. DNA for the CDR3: TGTGCCGGCAAGACAGGGGCGAACACCGGGGAGCTGTTTTTT. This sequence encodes CAGKTGANTGELFF.

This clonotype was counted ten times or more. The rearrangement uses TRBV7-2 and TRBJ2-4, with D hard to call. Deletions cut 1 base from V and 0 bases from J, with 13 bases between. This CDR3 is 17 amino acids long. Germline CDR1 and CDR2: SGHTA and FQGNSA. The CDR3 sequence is CASSLESVSRAKNIQYF. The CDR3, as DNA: TGTGCCAGCAGCTTAGAGTCTGTCTCTAGAGCCAAAAACATTCAGTACTTC.

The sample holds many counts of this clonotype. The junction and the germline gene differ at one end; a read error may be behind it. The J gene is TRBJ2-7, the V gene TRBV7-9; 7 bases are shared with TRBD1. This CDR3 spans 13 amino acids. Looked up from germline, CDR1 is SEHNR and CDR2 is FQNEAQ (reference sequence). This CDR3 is CASSLLGDSQIIF. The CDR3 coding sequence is TGTGCCAGCAGTCTACTCGGGGACAGCCAGATTATCTTC.

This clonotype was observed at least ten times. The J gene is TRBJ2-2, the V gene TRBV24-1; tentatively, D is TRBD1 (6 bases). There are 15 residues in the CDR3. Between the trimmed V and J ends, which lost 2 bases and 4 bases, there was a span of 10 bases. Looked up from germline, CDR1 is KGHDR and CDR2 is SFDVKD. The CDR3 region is CATSDSGTLTGELFF. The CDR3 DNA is TGTGCCACCAGTGATTCCGGGACACTCACCGGGGAGCTGTTTTTT.

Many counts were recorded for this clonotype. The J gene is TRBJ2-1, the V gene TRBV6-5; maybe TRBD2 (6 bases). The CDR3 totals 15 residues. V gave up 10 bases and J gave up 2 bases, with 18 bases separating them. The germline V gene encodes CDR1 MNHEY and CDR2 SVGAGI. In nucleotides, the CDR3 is TGTGCCACTCTCTTTCGGAGGGCAACCTACAATGAGCAGTTCTTC. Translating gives CATLFRRATYNEQFF.

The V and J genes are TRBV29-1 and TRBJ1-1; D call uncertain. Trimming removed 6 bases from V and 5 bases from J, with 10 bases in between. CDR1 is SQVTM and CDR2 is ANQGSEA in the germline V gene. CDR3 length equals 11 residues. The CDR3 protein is CSVRRGTEAFF. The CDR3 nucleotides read TGCAGCGTCCGCAGAGGGACTGAAGCTTTCTTT.

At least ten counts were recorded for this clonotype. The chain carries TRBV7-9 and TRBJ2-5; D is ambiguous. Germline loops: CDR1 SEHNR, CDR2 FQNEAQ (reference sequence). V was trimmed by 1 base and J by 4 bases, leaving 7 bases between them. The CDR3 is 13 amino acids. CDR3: CASSLEGLETQYF. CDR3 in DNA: TGTGCCAGCAGCTTAGAGGGTCTAGAGACCCAGTACTTC.

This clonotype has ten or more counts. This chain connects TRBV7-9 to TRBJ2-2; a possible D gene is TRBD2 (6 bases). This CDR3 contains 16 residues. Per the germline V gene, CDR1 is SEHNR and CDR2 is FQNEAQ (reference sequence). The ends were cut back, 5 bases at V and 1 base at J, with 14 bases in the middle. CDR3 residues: CASSPTGGENTGELFF. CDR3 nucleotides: TGTGCCAGCAGCCCTACTGGCGGGGAGAACACCGGGGAGCTGTTTTTT. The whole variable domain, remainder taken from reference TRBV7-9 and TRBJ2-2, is DTGVSQNPRHKITKRGQNVTFRCDPISEHNRLYWYRQTLGQGPEFLTYFQNEAQLEKSRLLSDRFSAERPKGSFSTLEIQRTEQGDSAMYLCASSPTGGENTGELFFGEGSRLTVL.

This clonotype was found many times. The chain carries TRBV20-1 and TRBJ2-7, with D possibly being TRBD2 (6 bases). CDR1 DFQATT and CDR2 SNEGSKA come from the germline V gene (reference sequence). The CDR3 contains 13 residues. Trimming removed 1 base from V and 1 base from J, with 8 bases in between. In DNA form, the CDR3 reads TGCAGTGCTAGAGGGACTAATTCCTACGAGCAGTACTTC. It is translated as CSARGTNSYEQYF.

In DNA form, the CDR3 reads TGTGCCAGCAGTGCTGGGACAGGGGGTAACGGCTACACCTTC. Protein product: CASSAGTGGNGYTF. This chain joins TRBV28 and TRBJ1-2; 11 nucleotides line up with TRBD1. This CDR3 has 14 residues. With 5 bases clipped from V and 8 bases from J, the junction kept 7 bases outside the gene matches. The germline gives CDR1 MDHEN, CDR2 SYDVKM.

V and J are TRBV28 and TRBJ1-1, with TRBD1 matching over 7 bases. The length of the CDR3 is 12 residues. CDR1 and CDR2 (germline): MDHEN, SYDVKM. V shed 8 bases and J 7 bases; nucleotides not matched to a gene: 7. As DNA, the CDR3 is TGTGCCAGCGGAGGGGACAGCAATGAAGCTTTCTTT. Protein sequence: CASGGDSNEAFF.

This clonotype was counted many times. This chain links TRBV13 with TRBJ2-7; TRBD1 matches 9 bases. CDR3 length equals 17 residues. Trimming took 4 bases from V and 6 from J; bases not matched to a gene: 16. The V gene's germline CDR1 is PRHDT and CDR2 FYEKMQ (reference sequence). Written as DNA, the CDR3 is TGTGCCAGCAGCTCCACCGGGACAGGGAGAGAAGGATCCGAGCAGTACTTC. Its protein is CASSSTGTGREGSEQYF.

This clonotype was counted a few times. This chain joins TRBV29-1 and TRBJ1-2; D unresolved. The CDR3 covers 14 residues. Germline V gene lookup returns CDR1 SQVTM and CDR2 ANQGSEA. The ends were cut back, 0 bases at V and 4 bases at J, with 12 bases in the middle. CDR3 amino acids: CSVEERGLSYGYTF. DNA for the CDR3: TGCAGCGTTGAAGAGAGAGGACTGTCCTATGGCTACACCTTC.

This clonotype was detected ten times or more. CDR3 DNA sequence: TGCAGTGCCCTATCCGGGACTAGCGGAAATGGGTACGAGCAGTACTTC. It translates to CSALSGTSGNGYEQYF. This sequence joins TRBV20-1 and TRBJ2-7, with TRBD2 identical over 11 bases. Germline assignment: CDR1 DFQATT and CDR2 SNEGSKA (reference sequence). The CDR3 totals 16 residues. Trimming removed 6 bases from V and 4 bases from J; junction bases left unmatched: 14.

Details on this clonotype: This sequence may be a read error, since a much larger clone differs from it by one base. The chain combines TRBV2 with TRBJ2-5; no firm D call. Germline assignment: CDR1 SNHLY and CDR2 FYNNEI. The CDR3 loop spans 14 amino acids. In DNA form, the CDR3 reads TGTGCCGGCAGTGAAAACCGGGACCAAGAGACCCAGTACTTC. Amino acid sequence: CAGSENRDQETQYF.

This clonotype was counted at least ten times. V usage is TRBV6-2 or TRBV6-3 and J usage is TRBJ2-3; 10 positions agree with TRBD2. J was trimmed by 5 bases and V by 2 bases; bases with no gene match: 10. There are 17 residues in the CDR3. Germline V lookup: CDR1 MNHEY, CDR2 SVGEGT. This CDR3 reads CASSYRLAGVRGDTQYF. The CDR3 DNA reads TGTGCCAGCAGTTACAGGCTAGCGGGGGTCCGGGGAGATACGCAGTATTTT.

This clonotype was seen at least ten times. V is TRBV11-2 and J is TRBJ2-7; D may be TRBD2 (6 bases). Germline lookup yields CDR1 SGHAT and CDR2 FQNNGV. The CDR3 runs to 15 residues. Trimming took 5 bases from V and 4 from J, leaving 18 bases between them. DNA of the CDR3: TGTGCCAGCAGCGCCCAGCGGGTAGATCTTTACGAGCAGTACTTC. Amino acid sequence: CASSAQRVDLYEQYF.

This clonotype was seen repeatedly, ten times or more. The CDR3 reads CASREPGEGEQYF. The CDR3 region has the DNA TGCGCCAGCAGAGAGCCGGGGGAAGGGGAGCAGTACTTC. The chain combines TRBV5-1 with TRBJ2-7, with D tentatively TRBD2 (6 bases). Trimming pared 5 bases from V and 7 bases from J, leaving 16 bases between. Germline loops: CDR1 SGHRS, CDR2 YFSETQ. CDR3 length: 13 residues.

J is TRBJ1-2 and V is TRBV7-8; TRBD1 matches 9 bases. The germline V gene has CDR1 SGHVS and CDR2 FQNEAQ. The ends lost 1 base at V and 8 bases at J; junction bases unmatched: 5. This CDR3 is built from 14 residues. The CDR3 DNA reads TGTGCCAGCAGCTTAGAACAGGGGGCTAGAGGCTACACCTTC. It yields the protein CASSLEQGARGYTF.

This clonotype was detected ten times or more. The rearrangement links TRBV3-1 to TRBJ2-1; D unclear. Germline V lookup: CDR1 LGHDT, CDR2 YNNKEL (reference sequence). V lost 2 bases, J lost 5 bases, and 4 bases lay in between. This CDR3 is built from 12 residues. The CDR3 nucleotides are TGTGCCAGCAGCCAACCGGACAATGAGCAGTTCTTC. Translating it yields CASSQPDNEQFF.

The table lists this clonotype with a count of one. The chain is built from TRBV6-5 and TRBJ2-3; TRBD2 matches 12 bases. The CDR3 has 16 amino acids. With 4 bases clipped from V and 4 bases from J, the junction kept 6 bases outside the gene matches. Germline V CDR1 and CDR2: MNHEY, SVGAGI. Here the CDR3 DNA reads TGTGCCAGCAGTTCGGCTAGCGGGAGGGCCCCAGATACGCAGTATTTT. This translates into CASSSASGRAPDTQYF.

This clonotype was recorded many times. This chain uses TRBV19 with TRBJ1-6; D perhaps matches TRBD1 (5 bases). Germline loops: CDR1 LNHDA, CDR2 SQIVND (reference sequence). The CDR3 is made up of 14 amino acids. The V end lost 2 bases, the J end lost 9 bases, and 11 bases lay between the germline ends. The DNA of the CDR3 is TGTGCCAGTAGTATACCGGCCGGGGGTTCACCCCTCCACTTT. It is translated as CASSIPAGGSPLHF. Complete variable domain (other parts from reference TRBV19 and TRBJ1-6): DGGITQSPKYLFRKEGQNVTLSCEQNLNHDAMYWYRQDPGQGLRLIYYSQIVNDFQKGDIAEGYSVSREKKESFPLTVTSAQKNPTAFYLCASSIPAGGSPLHFGNGTRLTVT.

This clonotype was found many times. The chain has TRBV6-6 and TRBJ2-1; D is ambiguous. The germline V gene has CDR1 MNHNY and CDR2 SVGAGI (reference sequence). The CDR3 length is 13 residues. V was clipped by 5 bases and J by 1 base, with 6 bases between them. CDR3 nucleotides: TGTGCCAGCAGTGAAAAGTCCTACAATGAGCAGTTCTTC. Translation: CASSEKSYNEQFF.

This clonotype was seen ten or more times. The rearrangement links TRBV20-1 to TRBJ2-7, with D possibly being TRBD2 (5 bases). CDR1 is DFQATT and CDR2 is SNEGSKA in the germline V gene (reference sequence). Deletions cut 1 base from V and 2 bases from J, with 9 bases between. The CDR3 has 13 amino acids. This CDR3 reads CSARVAGAYEQYF. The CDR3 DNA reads TGCAGTGCTAGAGTGGCGGGCGCCTACGAGCAGTACTTC.

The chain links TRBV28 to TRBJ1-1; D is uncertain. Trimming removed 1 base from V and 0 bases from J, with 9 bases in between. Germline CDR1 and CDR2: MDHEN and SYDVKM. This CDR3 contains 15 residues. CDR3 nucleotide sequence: TGTGCCAGCAGTTTATCAGGAGGCCTGAACACTGAAGCTTTCTTT. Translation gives CASSLSGGLNTEAFF.

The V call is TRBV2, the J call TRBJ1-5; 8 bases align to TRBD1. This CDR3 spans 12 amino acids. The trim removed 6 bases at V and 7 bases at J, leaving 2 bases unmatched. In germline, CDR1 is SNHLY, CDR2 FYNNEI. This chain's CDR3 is CASRDRDQPQHF. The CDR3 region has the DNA TGTGCCAGCAGGGACAGGGACCAGCCCCAGCATTTT.

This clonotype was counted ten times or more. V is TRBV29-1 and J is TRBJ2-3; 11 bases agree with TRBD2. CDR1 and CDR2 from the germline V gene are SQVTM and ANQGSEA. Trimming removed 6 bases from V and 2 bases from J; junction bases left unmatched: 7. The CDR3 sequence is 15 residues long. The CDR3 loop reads CSVSRTSGLTDTQYF. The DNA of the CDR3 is TGCAGCGTCTCCCGGACTAGCGGGCTCACAGATACGCAGTATTTT.

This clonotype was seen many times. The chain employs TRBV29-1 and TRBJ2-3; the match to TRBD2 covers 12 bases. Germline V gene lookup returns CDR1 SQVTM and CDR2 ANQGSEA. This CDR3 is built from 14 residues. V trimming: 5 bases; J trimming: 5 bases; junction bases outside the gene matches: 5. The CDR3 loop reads CSVTSGRRIDTQYF. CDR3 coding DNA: TGCAGCGTTACTAGCGGGAGGAGAATAGATACGCAGTATTTT.

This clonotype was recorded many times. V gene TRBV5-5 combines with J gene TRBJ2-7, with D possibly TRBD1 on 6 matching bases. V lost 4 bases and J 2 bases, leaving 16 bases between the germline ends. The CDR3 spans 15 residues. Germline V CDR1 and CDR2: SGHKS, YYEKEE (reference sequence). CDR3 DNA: TGTGCCAGCAGCCCATCCGGGACACCCCCCTACGAGCAGTACTTC. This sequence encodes CASSPSGTPPYEQYF.

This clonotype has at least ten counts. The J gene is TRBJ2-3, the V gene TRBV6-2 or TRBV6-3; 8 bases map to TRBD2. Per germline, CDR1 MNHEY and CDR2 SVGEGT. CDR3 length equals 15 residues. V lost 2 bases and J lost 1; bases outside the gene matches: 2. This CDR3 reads CASSYQTSGTDTQYF. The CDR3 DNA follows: TGTGCCAGCAGTTACCAGACTAGCGGCACAGATACGCAGTATTTT.

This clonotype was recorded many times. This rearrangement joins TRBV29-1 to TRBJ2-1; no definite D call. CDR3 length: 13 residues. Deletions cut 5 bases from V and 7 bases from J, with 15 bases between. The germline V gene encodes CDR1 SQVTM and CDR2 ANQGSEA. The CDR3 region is CSVKYSLRNEQFF. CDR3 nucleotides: TGCAGCGTTAAATACAGCCTAAGGAATGAGCAGTTCTTC.